The sequence of this T cell receptor (beta chain) was determined in a study of response to subunit inactivated influenza vaccine. General observations from the study: Authors suggested few new T cells are recruited by each seasonal influenza vaccination.

TCRdb re-analysed the RT-PCR reads in MiXCR, keeping a single row per CDR3 protein. The sample shows hundreds of thousands of distinct CDR3 sequences, around 14% of them seen only once. The V gene's germline CDR1 is SGHRS and CDR2 YFSETQ. This CDR3 region has 16 residues. V lost 4 bases to trimming and J lost 0 bases, with 13 bases between them. Of note for this clonotype: The antigen remains unidentified.

This sequence was found in a man aged 45-65 years who received an inactivated influenza vaccine. The chain links TRBV5-1 to TRBJ2-2; D ambiguous. Source: PBMCs from blood, taken about 12 days after vaccination. CDR3: CASSVTIETNTGELFF. The CDR3 DNA is TGCGCCAGCAGCGTTACGATAGAAACGAACACCGGGGAGCTGTTTTTT. The full variable domain, with the rest looked up from reference TRBV5-1 and TRBJ2-2, is KAGVTQTPRYLIKTRGQQVTLSCSPISGHRSVSWYQQTPGQGLQFLFEYFSETQRNKGNFPGRFSGRQFSNSRSEMNVSTLELGDSALYLCASSVTIETNTGELFFGEGSRLTVL.